The present T cell receptor (beta chain) was sequenced within a study of Graves' ophthalmopathy and Graves' hyperthyroidism. Points from the study as a whole: Blood repertoires reportedly contained most expanded thyroid clonotypes above 0.001 frequency. The model flagged ophthalmopathy progression at about 68% sensitivity and about 72% specificity.

In this sample, this clonotype turned up many times. Its antigen is still unknown. RNA served as the template for amplifying TCR beta CDR3 regions. First-round RT-PCR used HTBI primers; second-round multiplex PCR followed. TCRdb reprocessed the multiplex PCR reads via MiXCR and lists one record per CDR3 protein. The data contain over 450,000 distinct CDR3 sequences, around an eighth of them singletons. The V end was cut by 6 bases, the J end by 3 bases, with 15 bases between. The CDR3 extends over 14 amino acids. The germline V gene encodes CDR1 SGDLS and CDR2 YYNGEE. This receptor was identified in a woman aged 30 to 39 with Graves' ophthalmopathy. The chain recombines TRBV9 with TRBJ1-2; D gene unclear. The sample comprised blood. CDR3 nucleotides: TGTGCCAGCAAACGGGCAGAGTCCGACTATGGCTACACCTTC. It specifies CASKRAESDYGYTF.